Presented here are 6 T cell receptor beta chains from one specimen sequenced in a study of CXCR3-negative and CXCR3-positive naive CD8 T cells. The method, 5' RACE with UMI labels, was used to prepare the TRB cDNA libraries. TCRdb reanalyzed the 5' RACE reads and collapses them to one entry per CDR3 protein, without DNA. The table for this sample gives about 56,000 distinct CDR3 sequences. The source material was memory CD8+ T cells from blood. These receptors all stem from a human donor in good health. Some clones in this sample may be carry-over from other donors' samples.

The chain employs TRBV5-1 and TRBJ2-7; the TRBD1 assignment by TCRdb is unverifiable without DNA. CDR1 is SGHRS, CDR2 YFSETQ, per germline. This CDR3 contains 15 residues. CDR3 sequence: CASSFGTGASYEQYF.

CDR3 region: CASSQRLAGGITDTQYF. The chain links TRBV27 to TRBJ2-3; TCRdb lists TRBD2, though no DNA is available to test this call. Germline V gives CDR1 MNHEY, CDR2 SMNVEV (reference sequence). The CDR3 covers 17 residues.

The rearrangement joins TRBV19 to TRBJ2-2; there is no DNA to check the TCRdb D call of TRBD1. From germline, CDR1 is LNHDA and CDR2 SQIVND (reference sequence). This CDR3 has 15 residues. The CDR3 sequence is CASSTGTMNTGELFF.

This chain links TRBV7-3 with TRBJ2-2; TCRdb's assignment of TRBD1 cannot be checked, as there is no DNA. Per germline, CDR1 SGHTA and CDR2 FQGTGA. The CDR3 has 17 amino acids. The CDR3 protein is CASSLTPGGANTGELFF.

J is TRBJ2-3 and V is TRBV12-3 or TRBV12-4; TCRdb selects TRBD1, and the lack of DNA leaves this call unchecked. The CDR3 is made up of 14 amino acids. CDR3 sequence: CASSLWGLGDTQYF.

CDR3 loop: CASRQPWGAHQETQYF. V gene TRBV7-2 combines with J gene TRBJ2-5; checking the TCRdb D call of TRBD1 is not possible without DNA. The CDR3 consists of 16 residues. CDR1 and CDR2 from the germline V gene are SGHTA and FQGNSA.